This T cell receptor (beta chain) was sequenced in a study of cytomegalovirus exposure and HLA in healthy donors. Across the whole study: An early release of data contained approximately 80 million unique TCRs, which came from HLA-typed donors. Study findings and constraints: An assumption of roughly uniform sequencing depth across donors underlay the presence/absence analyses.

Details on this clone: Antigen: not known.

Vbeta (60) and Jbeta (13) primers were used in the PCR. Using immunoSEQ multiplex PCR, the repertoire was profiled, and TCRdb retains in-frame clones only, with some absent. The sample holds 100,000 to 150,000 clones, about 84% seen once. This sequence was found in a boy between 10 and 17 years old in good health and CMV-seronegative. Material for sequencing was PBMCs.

The CDR3, as DNA: TGCGCCAGCAGCTTGGATAGGGGAAACCAAGAGACCCAGTACTTC. This codes for CASSLDRGNQETQYF. The chain is built from TRBV5-1 and TRBJ2-5; perhaps TRBD1 as D (5 bases). This CDR3 is built from 15 residues. V was cut by 0 bases and J by 0 bases, with 9 bases left in between. Per the germline V gene, CDR1 is SGHRS and CDR2 is YFSETQ.